Reported below is one TCR beta chain. Antigen: not known. The repertoire was sequenced with immunoSEQ multiplex PCR; TCRdb's copy has only in-frame clones and lacks some. The sample holds 12,000 or so clones, more than 75% seen once. This sample was taken from a study of T cells in localized non-small cell lung cancer. General observations from the study: There were a median roughly 60 of the top 100 tumor clones appearing in adjacent lung. Sequencing was limited to one tumor region, leaving the possibility of heterogeneity open.

Trimming took off 0 bases at V and 6 bases at J, with 20 bases between the two ends. The CDR3 has 17 amino acids. Per the germline V gene, CDR1 is LGHNT and CDR2 is FRNRAP. This TCR was sampled from a male donor aged 60 or over with stage I lung adenocarcinoma. The chain couples TRBV12-5 to TRBJ1-1; possible D gene TRBD1, 5 bases. Sample: peripheral blood, taken before any cancer treatment. CDR3 DNA sequence: TGTGCTAGTGGTTTGGTACTCAATGCACGGGGGAGTCCTGAAGCTTTCTTT. Protein: CASGLVLNARGSPEAFF.